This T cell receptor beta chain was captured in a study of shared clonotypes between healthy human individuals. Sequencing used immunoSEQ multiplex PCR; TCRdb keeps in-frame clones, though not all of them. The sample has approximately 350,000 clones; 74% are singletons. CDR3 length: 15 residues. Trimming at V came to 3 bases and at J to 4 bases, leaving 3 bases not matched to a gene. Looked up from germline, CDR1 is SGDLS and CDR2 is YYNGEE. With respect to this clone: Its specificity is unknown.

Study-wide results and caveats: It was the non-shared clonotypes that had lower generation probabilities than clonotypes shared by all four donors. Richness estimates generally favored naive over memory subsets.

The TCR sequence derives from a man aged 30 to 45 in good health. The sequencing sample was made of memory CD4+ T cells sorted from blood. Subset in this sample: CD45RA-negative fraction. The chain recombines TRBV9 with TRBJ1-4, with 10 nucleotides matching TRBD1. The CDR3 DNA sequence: TGTGCCAGCAGCGGTGGACAGGGGGTTAATGAAAAACTGTTTTTT. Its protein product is CASSGGQGVNEKLFF. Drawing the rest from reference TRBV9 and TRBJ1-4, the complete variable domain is DSGVTQTPKHLITATGQRVTLRCSPRSGDLSVYWYQQSLDQGLQFLIQYYNGEERAKGNILERFSAQQFPDLHSELNLSSLELGDSALYFCASSGGQGVNEKLFFGSGTQLSVL.